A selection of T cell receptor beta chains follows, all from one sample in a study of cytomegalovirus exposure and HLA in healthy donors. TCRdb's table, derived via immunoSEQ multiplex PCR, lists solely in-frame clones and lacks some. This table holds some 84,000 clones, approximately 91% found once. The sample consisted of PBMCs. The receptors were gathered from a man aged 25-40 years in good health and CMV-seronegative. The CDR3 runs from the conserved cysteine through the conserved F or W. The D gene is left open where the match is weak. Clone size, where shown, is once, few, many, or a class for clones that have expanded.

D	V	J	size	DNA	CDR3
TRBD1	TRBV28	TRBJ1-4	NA	TGTGCCAGCAGTTCGATCCGACAGGGCCGACCCAATGAAAAACTGTTTTTT	CASSSIRQGRPNEKLFF
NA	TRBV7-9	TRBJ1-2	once	TGTGCCAGCAGCTTGGGGCGAAGGGAACTAAACTATGGCTACACCTTC	CASSLGRRELNYGYTF
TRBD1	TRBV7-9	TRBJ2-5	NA	TGTGCCACCACAGGGGGCGCCGGGGAGACCCAGTACTTC	CATTGGAGETQYF
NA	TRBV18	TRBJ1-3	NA	TGTGCCAGCTCACCATCCCCGAACAGGGAGAACACCATATATTTT	CASSPSPNRENTIYF
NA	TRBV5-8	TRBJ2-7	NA	TGTGCCAGCAGCTTGGCTGGTTCTAGGACCTACGAGCAGTACTTC	CASSLAGSRTYEQYF
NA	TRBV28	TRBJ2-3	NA	TGTGCCCATGGGCTGGGTACGCAGTATTTT	CAHGLGTQYF
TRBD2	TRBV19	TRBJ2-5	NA	TGTGCCAGTAGAACCAGCGGGGCACAAGAGACCCAGTACTTC	CASRTSGAQETQYF
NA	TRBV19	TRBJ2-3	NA	TGTGCCAGTAGTATAGATATAGGGGCTTGGACAGATACGCAGTATTTT	CASSIDIGAWTDTQYF
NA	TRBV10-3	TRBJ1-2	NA	TGTGCCATCAGTGAGTCGATGGAGGGTTTGACTGGCTACACCTTC	CAISESMEGLTGYTF
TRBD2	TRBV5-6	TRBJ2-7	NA	TGTGCCAGCAGCCCTGATGGGACTAGGTCCGAGCAGTACTTC	CASSPDGTRSEQYF
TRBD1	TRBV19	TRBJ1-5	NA	TGTGCCAGTAGCATGAGGACAGGGGTGGTATATAGCAATCAGCCCCAGCATTTT	CASSMRTGVVYSNQPQHF
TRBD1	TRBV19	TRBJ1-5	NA	TGTGCCAGTTTGGACAGGGGAAGCAATCAGCCCCAGCATTTT	CASLDRGSNQPQHF
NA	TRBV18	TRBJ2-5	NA	TGTGCCAGCTCACCAGGCAGGGAACAAGAGACCCAGTACTTC	CASSPGREQETQYF
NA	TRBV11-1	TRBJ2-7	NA	TGTGCCAGCAGCTTAAGGGGTAAAGTTTACGAGCAGTACTTC	CASSLRGKVYEQYF
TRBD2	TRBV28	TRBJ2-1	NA	TGTGCCAGCCTCGATAGCGGGAGGGTCAATGAGCAGTTCTTC	CASLDSGRVNEQFF
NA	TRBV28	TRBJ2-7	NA	TGTGCCAGCATGGGGCTTACTAACTACGAGCAGTACTTC	CASMGLTNYEQYF
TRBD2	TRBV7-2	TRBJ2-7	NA	TGTGCCAGCAGCTCGGGCGGGAGGCCCTACGAGCAGTACTTC	CASSSGGRPYEQYF
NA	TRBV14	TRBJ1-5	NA	TGTGCCAGCAGCCAAGGGGGAGGCAATCAGCCCCAGCATTTT	CASSQGGGNQPQHF
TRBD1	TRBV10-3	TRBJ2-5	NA	TGTGCCATCAGCGTGGGGGGGACAGGGTTAGAGACCCAGTACTTC	CAISVGGTGLETQYF
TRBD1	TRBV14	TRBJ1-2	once	TGTGCCAGCAGCCAAGTTCCGACAGGGAAAAAAGACTATGGCTACACCTTC	CASSQVPTGKKDYGYTF
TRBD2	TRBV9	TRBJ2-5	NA	TGTGCCAGCAGCGTAGACGGGGGACTAGGGGCGACCCAGTACTTC	CASSVDGGLGATQYF
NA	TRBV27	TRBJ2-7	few	TGTGCCAGCAGTACCAGGAATGAGGGTTACGAGCAGTACTTC	CASSTRNEGYEQYF
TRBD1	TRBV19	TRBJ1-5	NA	TGTGCCAGTAGACTGACAGGGAGCAATCAGCCCCAGCATTTT	CASRLTGSNQPQHF
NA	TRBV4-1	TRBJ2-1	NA	TGCGCCAGCAAGCATGACAGGTTGAGCTCCTACAATGAGCAGTTCTTC	CASKHDRLSSYNEQFF
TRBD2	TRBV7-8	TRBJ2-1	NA	TGTGCCAGCAGCTTAATTGTTCCTAGCGGATACAATGAGCAGTTCTTC	CASSLIVPSGYNEQFF
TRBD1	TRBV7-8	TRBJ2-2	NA	TGTGCCAGCAGCTTTCCGAAGGACAGGGGTTTCACCGGGGAGCTGTTTTTT	CASSFPKDRGFTGELFF
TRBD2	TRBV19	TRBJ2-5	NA	TGTGCCAGTAGTAAGGGACTAGCGAGACAAGAGACCCAGTACTTC	CASSKGLARQETQYF
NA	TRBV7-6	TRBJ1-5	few	TGTGCCAGCAGCCGGGATTTAGGCGAGCCCCAGCATTTT	CASSRDLGEPQHF
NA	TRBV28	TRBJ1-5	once	TGTGCCAGCAGCCCCCTACACAGCTCCGACCAGCCCCAGCATTTT	CASSPLHSSDQPQHF
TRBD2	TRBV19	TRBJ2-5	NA	TGTGCCAGTAGTATAGGTGGCCAGGGAGGGGAAGAGACCCAGTACTTC	CASSIGGQGGEETQYF
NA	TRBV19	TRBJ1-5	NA	TGTGCCAGTAGTATACAGGGGAAGAGGCCCCAGCATTTT	CASSIQGKRPQHF
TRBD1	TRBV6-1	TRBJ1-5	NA	TGTGCCAGCAGTGAGCAACGACAGGGGAATCAGCCCCAGCATTTT	CASSEQRQGNQPQHF
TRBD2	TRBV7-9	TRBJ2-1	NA	TGTGCCAGCAGCTCGGGACTAGCGGAGAACAATGAGCAGTTCTTC	CASSSGLAENNEQFF
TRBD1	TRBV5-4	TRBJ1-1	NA	TGTGCCAGCCTACGAAAGGGGGCTAACACTGAAGCTTTCTTT	CASLRKGANTEAFF
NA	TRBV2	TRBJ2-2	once	TGTGCCAGCAGAGGACAGCGCTCGAACACCGGGGAGCTGTTTTTT	CASRGQRSNTGELFF
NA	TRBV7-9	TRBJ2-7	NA	TGTGCCAGCTCAGTCGGAGGGGTCGGAGGTGAGCAGTACTTC	CASSVGGVGGEQYF
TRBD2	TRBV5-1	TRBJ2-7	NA	TGCGCCAGCAGCGGGGGACTAGCGGAGCACTACGAGCAGTACTTC	CASSGGLAEHYEQYF